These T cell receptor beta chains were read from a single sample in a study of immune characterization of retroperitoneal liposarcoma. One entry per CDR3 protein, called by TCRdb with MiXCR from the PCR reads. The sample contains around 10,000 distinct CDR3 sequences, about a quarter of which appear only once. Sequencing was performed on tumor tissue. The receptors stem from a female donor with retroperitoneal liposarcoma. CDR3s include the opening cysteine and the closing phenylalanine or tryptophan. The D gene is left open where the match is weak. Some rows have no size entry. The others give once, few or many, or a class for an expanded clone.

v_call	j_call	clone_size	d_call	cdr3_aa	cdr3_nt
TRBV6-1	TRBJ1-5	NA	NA	CASSSTEPQHF	TGTGCCAGCAGCTCCACGGAACCCCAGCATTTT
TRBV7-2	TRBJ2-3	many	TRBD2	CASRPTKLAVDTDTQYF	TGTGCCAGCAGACCTACTAAACTAGCGGTCGACACAGATACGCAGTATTTT
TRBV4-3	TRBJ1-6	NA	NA	CASSQVIQSSYNSPLHF	TGCGCCAGCAGCCAAGTTATACAGAGCTCCTATAATTCACCCCTCCACTTT
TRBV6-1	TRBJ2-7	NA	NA	CASSPAYWGPLNEQYF	TGTGCCAGCAGTCCTGCGTATTGGGGACCACTCAATGAGCAGTACTTC
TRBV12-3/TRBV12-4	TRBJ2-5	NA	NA	CASSLNQGQETQYF	TGTGCCAGCAGTCTAAACCAGGGTCAAGAGACCCAGTACTTC
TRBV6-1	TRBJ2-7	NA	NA	CASQQFTYEQYF	TGTGCCAGCCAGCAGTTTACCTACGAGCAGTACTTC
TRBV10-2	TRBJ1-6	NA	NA	CASSAQYSPLHF	TGCGCCAGCAGTGCACAATATTCACCCCTCCACTTT
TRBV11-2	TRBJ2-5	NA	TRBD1	CASTKQGLGETQYF	TGTGCCAGCACCAAACAGGGGCTTGGAGAGACCCAGTACTTC
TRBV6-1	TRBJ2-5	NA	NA	CASSRTGFETQYF	TGTGCCAGCAGTAGAACAGGGTTCGAGACCCAGTACTTC
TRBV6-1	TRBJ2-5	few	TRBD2	CASSRLAGGQETQYF	TGTGCCAGCAGTCGACTAGCGGGGGGGCAAGAGACCCAGTACTTC
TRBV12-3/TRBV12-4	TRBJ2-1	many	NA	CASSLGRPGTLPLYEQFF	TGTGCCAGCAGTTTAGGACGGCCGGGTACACTCCCCCTCTACGAGCAGTTCTTC
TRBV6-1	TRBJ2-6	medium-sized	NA	CASSEVGPSGANVLTF	TGTGCCAGCAGTGAAGTGGGTCCCTCTGGGGCCAACGTCCTGACTTTC
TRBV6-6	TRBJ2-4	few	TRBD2	CASSSRGAGGVRAKNIQYF	TGTGCCAGCAGTTCCCGGGGAGCGGGAGGCGTACGAGCCAAAAACATTCAGTACTTC
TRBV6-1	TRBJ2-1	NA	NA	CASTDHPRGTQFF	TGTGCCAGCACCGACCACCCCCGCGGGACCCAGTTCTTC
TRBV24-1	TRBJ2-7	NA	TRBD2	CATSGARGGLAYNEQYF	TGTGCCACCAGTGGAGCGCGGGGGGGCCTAGCCTACAATGAGCAGTACTTC
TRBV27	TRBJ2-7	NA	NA	CASSFSSSYEQYF	TGTGCCAGCAGTTTCTCCAGCTCCTACGAGCAGTACTTC
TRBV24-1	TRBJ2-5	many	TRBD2	CATSDLHFGGEETQYF	TGTGCCACCAGTGATTTGCATTTCGGGGGGGAAGAGACCCAGTACTTC
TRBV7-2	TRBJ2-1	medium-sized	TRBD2	CASSLEPLIQLAGFEQFF	TGTGCCAGCAGCTTAGAGCCTCTCATACAACTAGCGGGCTTTGAGCAGTTCTTC
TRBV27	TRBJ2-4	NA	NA	CASSLSGGAYNEQYF	TGTGCCAGCAGTTTATCGGGGGGGGCCTACAATGAGCAGTACTTC
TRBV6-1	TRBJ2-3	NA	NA	CASRLQGLGDTQYF	TGTGCCAGCAGGCTACAGGGACTGGGAGATACGCAGTATTTT
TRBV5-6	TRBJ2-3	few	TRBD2	CASSLGGGSTDTQYF	TGTGCCAGCAGCTTGGGGGGGGGGAGCACAGATACGCAGTATTTT
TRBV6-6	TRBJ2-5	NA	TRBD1	CASSYGTGIQETQYF	TGTGCCAGCAGTTACGGGACAGGGATACAAGAGACCCAGTACTTC
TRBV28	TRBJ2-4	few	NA	CASSIQYAKNIQYF	TGTGCCAGCAGTATACAGTATGCCAAAAACATTCAGTACTTC
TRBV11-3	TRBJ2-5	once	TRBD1	CASSVSGTGVPQQETQYF	TGTGCCAGCAGCGTATCCGGGACAGGGGTCCCCCAACAAGAGACCCAGTACTTC
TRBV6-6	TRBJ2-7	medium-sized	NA	CASSYGARLVGYEQYF	TGTGCCAGCAGTTACGGCGCAAGGCTAGTGGGCTACGAGCAGTACTTC
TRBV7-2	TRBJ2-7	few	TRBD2	CASSGPQMLAGGSYEQYF	TGTGCCAGCAGCGGACCACAAATGCTAGCGGGAGGGAGCTATGAGCAGTACTTC
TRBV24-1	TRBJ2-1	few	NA	CATSPARGQLSHNEQFF	TGTGCCACCAGTCCCGCTCGGGGGCAGCTCAGTCACAATGAGCAGTTCTTC
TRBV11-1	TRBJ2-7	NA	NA	CASSLAPTSYEQYF	TGTGCCAGCAGCTTAGCGCCCACCTCCTACGAGCAGTACTTC
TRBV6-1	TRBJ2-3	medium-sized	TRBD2	CASRTSGGGTDTQYF	TGTGCCAGCAGGACTAGCGGGGGGGGCACAGATACGCAGTATTTT
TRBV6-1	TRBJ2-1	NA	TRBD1	CASTNGQGAGNEQFF	TGTGCCAGCACCAATGGGCAGGGGGCTGGAAATGAGCAGTTCTTC
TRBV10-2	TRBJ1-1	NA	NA	CASTLRLMNTEAFF	TGCGCCAGCACGCTGAGGCTTATGAACACTGAAGCTTTCTTT
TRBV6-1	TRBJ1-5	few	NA	CASTNDGWGNQPQHF	TGTGCCAGCACCAACGACGGGTGGGGCAATCAGCCCCAGCATTTT
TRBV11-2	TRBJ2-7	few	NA	CASSLGGGSGDSSYNEQYF	TGTGCCAGCAGCTTAGGGGGTGGTAGCGGGGACAGCTCCTACAATGAGCAGTACTTC
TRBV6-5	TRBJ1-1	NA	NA	CASSDWTENTEAFF	TGTGCCAGCAGCGACTGGACAGAGAACACTGAAGCTTTCTTT
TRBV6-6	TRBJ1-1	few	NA	CASSYDRGSNTEAFF	TGTGCCAGCAGTTACGATAGGGGGTCGAACACTGAAGCTTTCTTT
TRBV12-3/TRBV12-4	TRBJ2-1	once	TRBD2	CASLRGGSYNEQFF	TGTGCCAGCCTTCGGGGGGGATCCTACAATGAGCAGTTCTTC
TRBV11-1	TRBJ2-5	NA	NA	CASSSRDDETQYF	TGTGCCAGCAGCTCCCGGGACGATGAGACCCAGTACTTC
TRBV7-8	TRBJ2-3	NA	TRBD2	CASSSIAGGPGADTQYF	TGTGCCAGCAGCTCGATAGCGGGAGGGCCGGGGGCAGATACGCAGTATTTT
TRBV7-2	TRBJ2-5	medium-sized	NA	CASSGRKGETQYF	TGTGCCAGCAGCGGACGGAAGGGGGAGACCCAGTACTTC
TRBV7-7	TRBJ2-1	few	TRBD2	CASSPLAGVDNEQFF	TGTGCTAGCAGCCCTCTAGCGGGAGTAGACAATGAGCAGTTCTTC
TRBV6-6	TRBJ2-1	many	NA	CASSYSPSYEQFF	TGTGCCAGCAGTTACTCACCAAGCTACGAGCAGTTCTTC
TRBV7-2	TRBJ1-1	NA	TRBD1	CASSLSPTGGFRAFF	TGTGCCAGCAGCTTATCCCCTACAGGGGGATTTAGAGCTTTCTTT
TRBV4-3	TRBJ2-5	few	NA	CASSQRVRGVGETQYF	TGCGCCAGCAGCCAAAGGGTGAGGGGAGTGGGAGAGACCCAGTACTTC
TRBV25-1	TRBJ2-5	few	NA	CASSDLKDLINEQYF	TGTGCCAGCAGTGATCTAAAGGACCTCATCAATGAGCAGTACTTC
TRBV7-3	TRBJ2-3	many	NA	CASSLTVAISDTQYF	TGTGCCAGCAGCTTAACGGTAGCCATCTCGGATACGCAGTATTTT
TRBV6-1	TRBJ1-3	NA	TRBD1	CASTFLGTGVTTIYF	TGTGCCAGCACCTTCCTAGGGACAGGAGTCACCACCATATATTTT
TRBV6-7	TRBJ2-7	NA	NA	CASTIGGGPSYEQYF	TGTGCCAGCACCATAGGGGGGGGGCCCTCCTACGAGCAGTACTTC
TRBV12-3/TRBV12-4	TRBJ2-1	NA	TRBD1	CASSRTGIEQFF	TGTGCCAGCAGCCGGACAGGGATCGAGCAGTTCTTC
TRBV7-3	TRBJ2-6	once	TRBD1	CASSFTGGTGANVLTF	TGTGCCAGCAGCTTCACAGGGGGTACTGGGGCCAACGTCCTGACTTTC
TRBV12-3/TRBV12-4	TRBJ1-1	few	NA	CASSLWGNTEAFF	TGTGCCAGCAGTTTGTGGGGGAACACTGAAGCTTTCTTT
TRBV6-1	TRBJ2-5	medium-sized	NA	CASSALQGLRETQYF	TGTGCCAGCAGTGCCCTACAGGGTTTGAGAGAGACCCAGTACTTC
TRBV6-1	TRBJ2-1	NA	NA	CASSLQGSKNIQFF	TGTGCCAGCAGTTTACAGGGTTCCAAAAACATTCAGTTCTTC
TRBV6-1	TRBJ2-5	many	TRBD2	CASKSLAGGPGEQYF	TGTGCCAGCAAATCACTAGCGGGAGGGCCGGGTGAGCAGTACTTC